This T cell receptor beta chain was observed in a study of CXCR4 blockade with PD-1 therapy in pancreatic cancer (dated by TCRdb to the late 2010s). For the wider study: The study analyzed resected pancreatic ductal adenocarcinoma using both multiplex immunohistochemistry and TCRbeta immunosequencing, alongside ex vivo slice culture that tested PD-1 and CXCR4 blockade. Two geographically distinct regions were TCR-sequenced from each of roughly 6 tumors to assess intratumoral heterogeneity.

Trimming takes 6 bases from V and 3 bases from J, and the germline ends sit 8 bases apart. The CDR3, cysteine through phenylalanine, is 12 amino acids long. Of the read, only the CDR3 DNA is kept; its 36 bases are in frame from base 1. The germline V gene provides CDR1 KGHSH and CDR2 LQKENI. The archived tumor blocks were obtained from patients to whom no neoadjuvant therapy had been administered before resection. In the preserved-tissue arm of the study, around 33 surgical resection samples from 20 to 25 previously untreated pancreatic ductal adenocarcinoma patients were used. For the resection arm, DNA was extracted from ten 5-micron curls of FFPE tumor adjacent to the multiplex immunohistochemistry slide. Comment on this clone: What this receptor recognizes is not known. Base qualities are missing; no much larger clone stands one base away.

Paper-wide results and their limitations: Clonal expansion was observed in tumors, with a mean productive clonality of roughly 0.13 compared with roughly 0.046 in healthy blood, but no correlation between clonality and survival was found. Only TCRbeta chains were sequenced, so true antigen-specificity overlap of convergent dominant clones remained unconfirmed pending paired alpha-beta single-cell sequencing. Amino acid clone frequency correlated strongly with the number of distinct nucleotide rearrangements encoding it, suggesting convergent selection by common tumor antigens.

TCRbeta CDR3 regions were immunosequenced from extracted DNA using the immunoSEQ Assay at Adaptive Biotechnologies. Concerning the study's data processing: To quantify the absolute abundance of each unique TCRbeta CDR3, sequences were collapsed and filtered. Clonality was calculated as 1 minus Pielou's evenness, with only productive in-frame rearrangements included in the computation. For regional overlap, the top 100 nucleotide rearrangements were followed across paired samples, and the Morisita index was used to compare paired samples against unrelated samples. Convergence of nucleotide rearrangements onto identical amino acid sequences was assessed with the immunoSEQ Rearrangement Details tool. TCRdb's version of the immuneACCESS table is confined to in-frame rearrangements and falls short of the full clone set. An unresolved V gene accounts for under half of the shortfall where checked; the remainder is of unknown origin. That table furnishes V, J and clone size, whereas the DNA furnished D and trimming. The sample data list under 20,000 clones, and roughly 72% of these were observed just once. Together, the top ten hold under 7.5% of the sample.

This sequence originates from a human donor with pancreatic ductal adenocarcinoma. The rearranged chain carries TRBV18 and TRBJ1-2; the D gene cannot be resolved reliably. Input material: tumor tissue. The CDR3 loop reads CASSGVDYGYTF. The nucleotide sequence is given as TGTGCCAGCTCCGGGGTTGACTATGGCTACACCTTC. Outside the CDR3, residues come from the reference TRBV18 and TRBJ1-2 proteins, so the full variable domain is: NAGVMQNPRHLVRRRGQEARLRCSPMKGHSHVYWYRQLPEEGLKFMVYLQKENIIDESGMPKERFSAEFPKEGPSILRIQQVVRGDSAAYFCASSGVDYGYTFGSGTRLTVV.